Below are 18 T cell receptor beta chains sequenced from a single sample in a study of cytomegalovirus exposure and HLA in healthy donors. In the PCR, 60 Vbeta and 13 Jbeta primers were used. Clones were sequenced by immunoSEQ multiplex PCR, and TCRdb holds only the in-frame ones, with some missing. Here the sample spans some 140,000 clones, about three quarters being singletons. Sequencing used PBMCs. All receptors derive from a woman in her 40s in good health and CMV-seronegative.

The chain recombines TRBV11-3 with TRBJ2-3, with TRBD2 matching 9 bases. J lost 0 bases, V lost 5 bases, and 12 bases had no gene match. The germline gives CDR1 SGHNT, CDR2 YENEEA. The CDR3 contains 18 residues. The CDR3 spells CASSPGLLAGSSTDTQYF. The CDR3 DNA is TGTGCCAGCAGCCCCGGCTTACTAGCGGGTTCTAGCACAGATACGCAGTATTTT.

J is TRBJ2-1 and V is TRBV6-4; TRBD2 is a possible D gene (6 bases). This CDR3 has 14 amino acids. Looked up from germline, CDR1 is MRHNA and CDR2 is SNTAGT. Trimming took 4 bases from V and 5 from J, leaving 12 bases between them. Written as DNA, the CDR3 is TGTGCCAGCAGTGTGGAACTAGCCAACAATGAGCAGTTCTTC. It translates to CASSVELANNEQFF.

The chain uses TRBV6-4 and TRBJ1-2; D remains ambiguous. The CDR3 consists of 14 residues. V gave up 2 bases and J gave up 5 bases, with 12 bases separating them. The germline V gene encodes CDR1 MRHNA and CDR2 SNTAGT. CDR3 sequence: CASSDTAGVYGYTF. The CDR3 bases are TGTGCCAGCAGTGACACAGCCGGGGTTTATGGCTACACCTTC.

The chain joins TRBV7-6 to TRBJ2-7; D possibly corresponds to TRBD2 (6 bases). Trimming took 2 bases from V and 3 from J, leaving 17 bases between them. Germline-derived CDR1 and CDR2 are SGHVS and FNYEAQ. There are 16 residues in the CDR3. CDR3 coding DNA: TGTGCCAGCAGCTTATCTGGTGGAGGGGCCTACTACGAGCAGTACTTC. This translates into CASSLSGGGAYYEQYF.

The CDR3 nucleotides are TGTGCCAGCAGCTTTGGACAGGGAAGCTCCTACGAGCAGTACTTC. Its translation is CASSFGQGSSYEQYF. The chain carries TRBV11-3 and TRBJ2-7, with 8 bases lining up with TRBD1. J was trimmed by 0 bases and V by 3 bases; bases with no gene match: 4. Germline V gene lookup returns CDR1 SGHNT and CDR2 YENEEA. This CDR3 spans 15 amino acids.

The rearrangement uses TRBV5-4 and TRBJ1-1; no reliable D call. Trimming cost V 4 bases and J 1 base, with 14 bases left between them. The CDR3 sequence is 15 residues long. The V gene's germline CDR1 is SGHNT and CDR2 YYREEE (reference sequence). The CDR3 reads CASSDRVAGNTEAFF. The DNA for the CDR3 is TGTGCCAGCAGCGACCGAGTAGCGGGGAACACTGAAGCTTTCTTT.

The V and J genes are TRBV29-1 and TRBJ2-6, with D possibly TRBD1 on 5 matching bases. The length of the CDR3 is 12 residues. Germline V gives CDR1 SQVTM, CDR2 ANQGSEA. The V and J ends lost 5 bases and 7 bases respectively, with 9 bases between them. In nucleotides, the CDR3 is TGCAGCGTTCAGGGTGTAGCCAACGTCCTGACTTTC. This gives the protein CSVQGVANVLTF.

This clone was seen a handful of times. The genes are TRBV27 and TRBJ2-7; TRBD1 might be the D (6 bases). This CDR3 has 15 amino acids. Between the trimmed V and J ends, which lost 5 bases and 3 bases, there was a span of 17 bases. Germline assignment: CDR1 MNHEY and CDR2 SMNVEV (reference sequence). The CDR3 is CASSVTGISSYEQYF. The CDR3 region has the DNA TGTGCCAGCAGTGTTACAGGGATTTCAAGCTACGAGCAGTACTTC.

The V and J genes are TRBV10-1 and TRBJ2-7; tentatively, D is TRBD1 (6 bases). The CDR3 runs 15 residues. Trimming shortened V by 0 bases and J by 3 bases, and 12 bases separated the two germline ends. Germline loops: CDR1 WNHNN, CDR2 SYGVQD (reference sequence). CDR3 amino acids: CASSESQGGFYEQYF. For the CDR3, the DNA is TGCGCCAGCAGTGAGTCGCAAGGGGGATTCTACGAGCAGTACTTC.

The chain combines TRBV5-4 with TRBJ2-7; tentatively, D is TRBD2 (6 bases). The CDR3 consists of 16 residues. The germline gives CDR1 SGHNT, CDR2 YYREEE (reference sequence). The V end lost 3 bases, the J end lost 7 bases, and 23 bases lay between the germline ends. CDR3 nucleotides: TGTGCCAGCAGCTCCCGTGGGAACCCCCTTGGGGGGGAGCAGTACTTC. This gives the protein CASSSRGNPLGGEQYF.

The chain uses TRBV5-1 and TRBJ2-1, with 8 bases fitting TRBD2. Germline V gives CDR1 SGHRS, CDR2 YFSETQ. J gave up 4 bases and V 4 bases, and 7 bases lay outside the gene matches. The CDR3 totals 15 residues. The CDR3 DNA follows: TGCGCCAGCAGCCCGGGGGGGGGCAGTTACAATGAGCAGTTCTTC. This translates into CASSPGGGSYNEQFF.

In its sample, this clone was seen a few times. The CDR3 nucleotides are TGTGCCAGCAGTGAAGTAGTCTCGAGAGGTTACACCTTC. Its translation: CASSEVVSRGYTF. The chain couples TRBV25-1 to TRBJ1-2; D call uncertain. Germline V gene sequence: CDR1 MGHDK, CDR2 SYGVNS. The ends were cut back, 2 bases at V and 11 bases at J, with 15 bases in the middle. The CDR3 loop spans 13 amino acids.

This clone has just a few counts. The chain recombines TRBV5-1 with TRBJ2-7; 8 positions agree with TRBD2. Germline V gives CDR1 SGHRS, CDR2 YFSETQ. J was trimmed by 3 bases and V by 4 bases; bases with no gene match: 9. This CDR3 region has 15 residues. CDR3 sequence: CASSQSREGLYEQYF. The CDR3 DNA sequence: TGCGCCAGCAGCCAATCACGGGAGGGCCTCTACGAGCAGTACTTC.

The chain recombines TRBV29-1 with TRBJ1-2; 10 bases align to TRBD1. Trimming took 8 bases from V and 6 from J; bases not matched to a gene: 9. The CDR3 is 13 residues long. Germline V gives CDR1 SQVTM, CDR2 ANQGSEA. CDR3 sequence reads: CSSGQGLRDGYTF. The CDR3 DNA follows: TGCAGCTCGGGACAGGGGCTACGGGATGGCTACACCTTC. Supplemented by reference TRBV29-1 and TRBJ1-2, the full variable domain reads SAVISQKPSRDICQRGTSLTIQCQVDSQVTMMFWYRQQPGQSLTLIATANQGSEATYESGFVIDKFPISRPNLTFSTLTVSNMSPEDSSIYLCSSGQGLRDGYTFGSGTRLTVV.

The V call is TRBV27, the J call TRBJ2-1; a weak D match, TRBD1 (5 bases). This CDR3 spans 14 amino acids. Germline V CDR1 and CDR2: MNHEY, SMNVEV (reference sequence). Trimming took 3 bases from V and 3 from J, leaving 9 bases between them. The CDR3 DNA reads TGTGCCAGCAGTTTCGGGCAGGGCTACAATGAGCAGTTCTTC. Its protein is CASSFGQGYNEQFF.

This chain joins TRBV27 and TRBJ2-1, with 10 bases fitting TRBD2. Germline lookup yields CDR1 MNHEY and CDR2 SMNVEV (reference sequence). V was clipped by 4 bases and J by 6 bases; unmatched bases: 6. The CDR3 covers 15 residues. CDR3 coding DNA: TGTGCCAGCAGTTCCTCCGGGACTAGCGTCAATGAGCAGTTCTTC. Its translation is CASSSSGTSVNEQFF.

The chain has TRBV5-1 and TRBJ2-3, with TRBD2 matching 8 bases. Unmatched junction bases numbered 8, after V lost 5 bases and J lost 3 bases. Per the germline V gene, CDR1 is SGHRS and CDR2 is YFSETQ. This CDR3 comprises 15 residues. For the CDR3, the DNA is TGCGCCAGCAGAGTTGGTAGCGGGACTACAGATACGCAGTATTTT. As protein: CASRVGSGTTDTQYF.

J is TRBJ1-1 and V is TRBV5-1; D may be TRBD1 (5 bases). Trimming shortened V by 6 bases and J by 5 bases, and 14 bases separated the two germline ends. The V gene's germline CDR1 is SGHRS and CDR2 YFSETQ. This CDR3 has 13 amino acids. The DNA for the CDR3 is TGCGCCAGCACGCAAGGGGAGGGAACTGAAGCTTTCTTT. Its translation: CASTQGEGTEAFF.